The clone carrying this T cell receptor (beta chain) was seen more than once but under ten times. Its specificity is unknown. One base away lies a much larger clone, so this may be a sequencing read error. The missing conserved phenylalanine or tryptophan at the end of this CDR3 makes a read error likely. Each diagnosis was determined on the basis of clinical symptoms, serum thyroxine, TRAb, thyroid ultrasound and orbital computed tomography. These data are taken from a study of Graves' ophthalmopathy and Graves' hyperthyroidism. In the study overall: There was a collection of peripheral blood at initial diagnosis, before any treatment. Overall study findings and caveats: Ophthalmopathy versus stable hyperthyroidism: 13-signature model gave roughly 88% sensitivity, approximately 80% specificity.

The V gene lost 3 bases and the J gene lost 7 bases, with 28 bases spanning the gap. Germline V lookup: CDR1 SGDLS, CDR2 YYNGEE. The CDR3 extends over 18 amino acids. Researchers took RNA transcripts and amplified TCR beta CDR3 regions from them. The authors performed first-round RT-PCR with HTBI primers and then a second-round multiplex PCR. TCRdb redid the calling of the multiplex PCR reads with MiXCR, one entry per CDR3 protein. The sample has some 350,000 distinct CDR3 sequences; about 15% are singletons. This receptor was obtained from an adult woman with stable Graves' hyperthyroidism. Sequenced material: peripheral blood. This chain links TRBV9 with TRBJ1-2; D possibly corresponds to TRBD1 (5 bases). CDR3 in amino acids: CASSESLYGGDPGLGYTY. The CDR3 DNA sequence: TGTGCCAGCAGCGAGAGCCTCTATGGGGGGGATCCGGGGCTTGGCTACACCTAC.